These 15 T cell receptor beta chains originate from one sample sequenced in a study of identical twins. One entry per CDR3 protein, called by TCRdb with MiXCR from the 5' RACE reads. The table includes some 710,000 distinct CDR3 sequences, around 5.7% detected once. The sample taken for sequencing was naive T cells sorted from blood. Receptor source: a man younger than 35 in good health.

This clonotype has a count of ten or more. The rearrangement joins TRBV7-2 to TRBJ2-3, with D unclear. V was pared by 0 bases and J by 6 bases, with 10 bases between. The V gene's germline CDR1 is SGHTA and CDR2 FQGNSA. The CDR3 sequence is 14 residues long. CDR3 coding DNA: TGTGCCAGCAGCTTAGCCCTTGTTACCGATACGCAGTATTTT. This translates into CASSLALVTDTQYF.

This clonotype has at least ten counts. The CDR3 DNA reads TGTGCCAGCAGTATACTAGCGGGACAAGAGACCCAGTACTTC. It translates to CASSILAGQETQYF. The rearrangement uses TRBV27 and TRBJ2-5; 10 positions match TRBD2. Germline-derived CDR1 and CDR2 are MNHEY and SMNVEV (reference sequence). The CDR3 runs 14 residues. Trimming cost V 5 bases and J 2 bases; bases outside gene matches: 2.

This clonotype has only a few counts. The chain couples TRBV5-1 to TRBJ2-1; perhaps TRBD2 as D (5 bases). CDR1 SGHRS and CDR2 YFSETQ come from the germline V gene. The CDR3 is 15 residues long. Trimming left V 5 bases short and J 5 bases short, with 17 bases between. Here the CDR3 DNA reads TGCGCCAGCAGAGAGGGTTACAGAAACGACAATGAGCAGTTCTTC. This encodes CASREGYRNDNEQFF.

This clonotype has a handful of counts. The rearrangement joins TRBV5-4 to TRBJ2-1; 10 positions match TRBD1. The CDR3 length is 15 residues. V gave up 1 base and J gave up 7 bases; unmatched junction bases: 5. CDR1 SGHNT and CDR2 YYREEE come from the germline V gene (reference sequence). CDR3 sequence reads: CASSLWDRGVNEQFF. CDR3 bases: TGTGCCAGCAGCTTGTGGGACAGGGGTGTGAATGAGCAGTTCTTC.

This clonotype has at least ten counts. CDR3 sequence: CASRLQDTTEAFF. CDR3 in DNA: TGTGCCAGCAGACTACAGGATACCACTGAAGCTTTCTTT. The chain recombines TRBV12-3 or TRBV12-4 with TRBJ1-1; weak D call: TRBD1 (5 bases). The CDR3 is 13 residues long. V lost 6 bases to trimming and J lost 4 bases, with 12 bases between them.

Many counts were recorded for this clonotype. The chain joins TRBV5-4 to TRBJ2-3; no definite D call. The V end was cut by 0 bases, the J end by 1 base, with 6 bases between. This CDR3 region has 14 residues. Germline V gene lookup returns CDR1 SGHNT and CDR2 YYREEE (reference sequence). The CDR3 DNA sequence: TGTGCCAGCAGCTTGGCCCCGGGCACAGATACGCAGTATTTT. Protein product: CASSLAPGTDTQYF.

In its sample, this clonotype was seen many times. The CDR3 coding sequence is TGTGCCAGCAGTCCGACGGATCTGGGCACCGGGGAGCTGTTTTTT. This translates into CASSPTDLGTGELFF. The chain recombines TRBV12-3 or TRBV12-4 with TRBJ2-2, with unresolved D. V was pared by 5 bases and J by 4 bases, with 14 bases between. This CDR3 contains 15 residues.

The rearrangement links TRBV5-1 to TRBJ2-7; D is ambiguous. With 0 bases removed from V and 7 bases from J, the gap between germline ends came to 20 bases. CDR3 length: 16 residues. Germline V gene sequence: CDR1 SGHRS, CDR2 YFSETQ. For the CDR3, the DNA is TGCGCCAGCAGCTTGGGGCAAGCCATCTTAGGTTCTGAGCAGTACTTC. It codes for CASSLGQAILGSEQYF.

The table lists this clonotype with a few counts. V usage is TRBV20-1 and J usage is TRBJ2-1; D tentatively fits TRBD1 or TRBD2 (5 bases each). Germline V CDR1 and CDR2: DFQATT, SNEGSKA (reference sequence). The CDR3 sequence is 14 residues long. Trimming cost V 5 bases and J 0 bases, with 11 bases left between them. The CDR3 loop reads CSAGGHNSYNEQFF. DNA of the CDR3: TGCAGTGCTGGAGGACACAACTCCTACAATGAGCAGTTCTTC.

This clonotype was counted ten times or more. This chain uses TRBV20-1 with TRBJ2-7; D is ambiguous. The germline gives CDR1 DFQATT, CDR2 SNEGSKA (reference sequence). The V end was cut by 1 base, the J end by 3 bases, with 7 bases between. The CDR3 extends over 12 amino acids. The CDR3 is CSARGGNYEQYF. CDR3 DNA sequence: TGCAGTGCTAGAGGTGGTAACTACGAGCAGTACTTC.

This clonotype was observed many times. V and J are TRBV6-4 and TRBJ1-1; unclear D gene. CDR1 and CDR2 from the germline V gene are MRHNA and SNTAGT. There are 14 residues in the CDR3. The ends were cut back, 3 bases at V and 0 bases at J, with 8 bases in the middle. Here the CDR3 reads CASSDENMNTEAFF. The DNA for the CDR3 is TGTGCCAGCAGTGATGAGAATATGAACACTGAAGCTTTCTTT.

This clonotype was counted between two and nine times. CDR3: CASSIGTENTEAFF. The CDR3 DNA reads as TGTGCCAGCAGCATAGGGACGGAAAACACTGAAGCTTTCTTT. The chain links TRBV7-9 to TRBJ1-1; the D gene is possibly TRBD1 (5 bases). Germline CDR1 is SEHNR and CDR2 is FQNEAQ (reference sequence). The CDR3 consists of 14 residues. V was trimmed by 5 bases and J by 2 bases, leaving 12 bases between them.

V usage is TRBV7-7 and J usage is TRBJ2-3; TRBD1 aligns across 7 bases. J gave up 4 bases and V 5 bases, and 15 bases lay outside the gene matches. Germline CDR1 is SSHAT and CDR2 is FNYEAQ (reference sequence). The CDR3 runs to 17 residues. CDR3: CASSPWTGSVGADTQYF. CDR3 bases: TGTGCCAGCAGCCCCTGGACAGGCTCAGTGGGGGCAGATACGCAGTATTTT.

This clonotype was seen many times. CDR3 loop: CASSLRQGSEQYF. CDR3 coding DNA: TGTGCCAGCAGTTTAAGACAGGGGAGCGAGCAGTACTTC. V usage is TRBV12-3 or TRBV12-4 and J usage is TRBJ2-7; 8 bases align to TRBD1. Trimming took 2 bases from V and 6 from J; bases not matched to a gene: 3. CDR3 size: 13 residues.

This clonotype was picked up many times. The rearrangement links TRBV25-1 to TRBJ1-6, with a possible D match to TRBD1 (5 bases). Germline V lookup: CDR1 MGHDK, CDR2 SYGVNS. CDR3 length: 15 residues. V lost 1 base, J lost 13 bases, and 17 bases lay in between. CDR3 sequence reads: CASSESGTAVSPLHF. CDR3 nucleotides: TGTGCCAGCAGTGAATCCGGGACGGCGGTATCGCCCCTCCACTTT.